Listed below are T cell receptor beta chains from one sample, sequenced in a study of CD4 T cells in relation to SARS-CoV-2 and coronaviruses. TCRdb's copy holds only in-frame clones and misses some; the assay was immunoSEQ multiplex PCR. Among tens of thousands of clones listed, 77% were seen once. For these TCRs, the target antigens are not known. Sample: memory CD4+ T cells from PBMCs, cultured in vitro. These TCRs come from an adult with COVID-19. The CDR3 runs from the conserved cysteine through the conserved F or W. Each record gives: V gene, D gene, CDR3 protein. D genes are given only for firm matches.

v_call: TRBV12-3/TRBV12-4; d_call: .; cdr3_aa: CASTTWDTGELFF
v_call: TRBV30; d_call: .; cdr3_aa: CACLGLSNTGELFF
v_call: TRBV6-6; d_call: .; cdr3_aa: CASSYGVGTSQETQYF
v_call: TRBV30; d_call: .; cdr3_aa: CAWRSLSGANVLTF
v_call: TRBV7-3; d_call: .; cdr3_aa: CASSLRSRDSPLHF
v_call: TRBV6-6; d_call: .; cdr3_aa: CASSRDTNGAGETQYF
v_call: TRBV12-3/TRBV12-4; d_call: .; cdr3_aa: CASSWGLGNTIYF
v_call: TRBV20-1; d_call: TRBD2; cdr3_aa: CSASDPLAGADTQYF
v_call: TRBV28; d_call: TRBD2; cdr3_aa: CASSLSGSPSQYF
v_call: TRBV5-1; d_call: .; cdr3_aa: CASSPTTDTQYF
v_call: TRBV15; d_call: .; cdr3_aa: CATSRDKGHGETQYF
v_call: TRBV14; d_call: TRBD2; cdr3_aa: CASSRLGRAHEQYF
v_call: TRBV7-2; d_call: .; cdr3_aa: CASSLYLGQQFF
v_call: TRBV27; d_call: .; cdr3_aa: CASSMLPNTGELFF
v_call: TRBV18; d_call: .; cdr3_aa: CASLGGMNTEAFF
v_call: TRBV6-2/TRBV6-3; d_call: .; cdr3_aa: CASSFDNVLTF
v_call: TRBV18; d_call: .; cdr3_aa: CASSPDLNTGELFF
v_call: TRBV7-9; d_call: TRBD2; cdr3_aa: CASSTRTSGDTQYF
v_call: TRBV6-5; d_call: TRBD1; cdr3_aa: CASRQGSGELFF
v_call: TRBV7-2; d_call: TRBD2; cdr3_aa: CASSATSGPYEQYF
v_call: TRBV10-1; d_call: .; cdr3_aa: CASPRKSGQPQHF
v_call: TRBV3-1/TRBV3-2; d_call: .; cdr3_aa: CASSQVSNSPLHF
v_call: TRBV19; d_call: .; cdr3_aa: CASRPPRTVMNTEAFF
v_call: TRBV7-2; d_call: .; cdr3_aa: CASRLTDTQYF
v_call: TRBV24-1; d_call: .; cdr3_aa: CATSEGLPQETQYF
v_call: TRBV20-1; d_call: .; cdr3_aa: CSASLVMSYTF
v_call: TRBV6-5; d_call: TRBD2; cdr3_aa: CALAGMSTDTQYF
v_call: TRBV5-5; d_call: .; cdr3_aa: CASSRKGSTNTGELFF
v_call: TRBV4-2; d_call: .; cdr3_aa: CASSPTQGSPEKLFF
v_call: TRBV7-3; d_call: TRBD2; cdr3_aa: CASSLNLRGGLTDTQYF
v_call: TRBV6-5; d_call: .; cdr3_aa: CASSLGGNYNEQFF
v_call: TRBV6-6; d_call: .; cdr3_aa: CASRNTQQGSYEQYF
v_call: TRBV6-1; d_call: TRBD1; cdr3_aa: CASSEGQANYEQYF
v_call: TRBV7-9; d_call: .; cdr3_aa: CASSLARRWSRDTGELFF
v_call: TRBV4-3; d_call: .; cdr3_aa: CASSQDSGAYRNSPLHF
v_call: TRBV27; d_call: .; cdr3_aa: CASRSRGGFNSPLHF
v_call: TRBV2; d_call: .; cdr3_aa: CASNRDNYQETQYF
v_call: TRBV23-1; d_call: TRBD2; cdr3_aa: CASSRAGGNPKDNEQFF
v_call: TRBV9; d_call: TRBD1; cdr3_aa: CASSVPSDREGEAFF
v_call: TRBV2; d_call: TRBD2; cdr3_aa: CASSEAGSGALGSDTQYF
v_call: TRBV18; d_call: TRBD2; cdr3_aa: CASSLGTRAYNEQFF
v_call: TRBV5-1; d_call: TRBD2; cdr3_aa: CASSYDGRLQETQYF
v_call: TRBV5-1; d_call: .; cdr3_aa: CASRPDTDTQYF
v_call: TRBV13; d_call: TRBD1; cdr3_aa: CASSSRTGHTEAFF
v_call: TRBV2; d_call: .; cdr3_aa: CASRAGGTQFF
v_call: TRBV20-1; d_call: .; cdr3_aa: CSALAEAFF
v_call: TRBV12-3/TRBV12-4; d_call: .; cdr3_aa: CASSLGLKEYF
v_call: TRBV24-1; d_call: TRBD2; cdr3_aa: CATSASGRGGYNEQFF
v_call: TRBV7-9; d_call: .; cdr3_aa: CASSPRTFKQNTEAFF
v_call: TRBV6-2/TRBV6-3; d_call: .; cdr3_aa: CASSRTRRTEAFF